This T cell receptor beta chain was recorded in a study of regulatory T cells in long-lasting Graves disease. Time point reported: persistent/refractory GD, antithyroid drugs over 5 years with positive TRAb. The TCR library was made from RNA extracted from PBMCs. This clonotype was seen repeatedly, ten times or more. Relying on iRepertoire HTBI primers and Arm-PCR of CDR3 regions, the team built TCR beta libraries. Each CDR3 protein is one row after TCRdb ran MiXCR on the multiplex PCR reads. This sample has hundreds of thousands of distinct CDR3 sequences, with about 20% found just once. The sequencing here drew on peripheral blood mononuclear cells (PBMCs), taken when the disease was refractory, from a patient treated with antithyroid drugs. This receptor was identified in a female donor with Graves disease.

The CDR3 here is CATSRDRPGDEKLFF. The CDR3 DNA reads TGTGCCACCAGCAGAGATCGACCTGGAGATGAAAAACTGTTTTTT. The rearrangement uses TRBV15 and TRBJ1-4; D is ambiguous. This CDR3 contains 15 residues. V lost 0 bases to trimming and J lost 6 bases, with 11 bases between them. Germline CDR1 is LNHNV and CDR2 is YYDKDF (reference sequence).